Below are 25 T cell receptor beta chains sequenced from a single sample in a study of immune heterogeneity within non-small cell lung tumors. TCR beta CDR3 was amplified by multiplex PCR using 32 V and 13 J primers. TCRdb recomputed calls from the multiplex PCR reads with MiXCR, one row per CDR3 protein. Of more than 3,500 distinct CDR3 sequences listed, about 24% are singletons. As template, the study used bulk tumor genomic DNA at around 630 ng per sample. From each primary tumor, several far-apart biopsies were obtained during surgery. Newly diagnosed with untreated non-small cell lung cancer, the patients underwent curative surgery. Sequenced material: lung tumor tissue. These receptors were obtained from a man over 45 with non-small cell lung cancer.

Here the CDR3 reads CFTWDSYEQYF. For the CDR3, the DNA is TGTTTCACTTGGGACAGCTACGAGCAGTACTTC. This sequence joins TRBV19 and TRBJ2-7; 7 nucleotides agree with TRBD1. CDR1 is LNHDA and CDR2 is SQIVND in the germline V gene (reference sequence). The CDR3 runs to 11 residues. Full variable domain (missing parts from reference TRBV19 and TRBJ2-7): DGGITQSPKYLFRKEGQNVTLSCEQNLNHDAMYWYRQDPGQGLRLIYYSQIVNDFQKGDIAEGYSVSREKKESFPLTVTSAQKNPTAFYLCFTWDSYEQYFGPGTRLTVT.

By share of the sample, this clonotype is medium-sized. The chain is built from TRBV6-4 and TRBJ2-3; 9 nucleotides agree with TRBD2. With 3 bases clipped from V and 0 bases from J, the junction kept 1 base outside the gene matches. This CDR3 is built from 15 residues. CDR1 MRHNA and CDR2 SNTAGT come from the germline V gene. CDR3 DNA: TGTGCCAGCAGTGAAGCGGGGGGTAGCACAGATACGCAGTATTTT. Protein: CASSEAGGSTDTQYF.

Worth noting for this clonotype: One end of the junction fails to match germline, which may point to a read error. The chain combines TRBV19 with TRBJ2-2, with TRBD2 matching 7 bases. This CDR3 has 17 amino acids. CDR1 is LNHDA and CDR2 is SQIVND in the germline V gene (reference sequence). The CDR3 region has the DNA TGTGCCCCTCAATCCGGGGTGGGGGGAGGGCATGACCGGGGAGCTGTTTTT. Its translation: CAPQSGVGGGHDRGAVF.

Sample share makes this clonotype medium-sized. The chain carries TRBV18 and TRBJ1-3; 7 bases line up with TRBD1. The germline gives CDR1 KGHSH, CDR2 LQKENI. Trimming removed 3 bases from V and 0 bases from J; junction bases left unmatched: 5. This CDR3 contains 16 residues. CDR3 protein: CASSPYRDSSGNTIYF. For the CDR3, the DNA is TGTGCCAGCTCACCTTACAGGGACAGCTCTGGAAACACCATATATTTT.

As regards this clonotype: Because it lacks the conserved phenylalanine or tryptophan at the end, this CDR3 is likely a read error. The chain links TRBV4-1 to TRBJ1-2, with D possibly matching TRBD1 (5 bases). The V end lost 0 bases, the J end lost 8 bases, and 22 bases lay between the germline ends. Germline loops: CDR1 MGHRA, CDR2 YSYEKL. This CDR3 comprises 17 residues. In DNA form, the CDR3 reads TGCGCCAGCAGCCAAGAAGGGCGGGGCTTTGTCATCAGGGGCTACACCTTA. Translated, it gives CASSQEGRGFVIRGYTL.

By proportion, this clonotype is medium-sized. V is TRBV6-5 and J is TRBJ1-6; 8 bases map to TRBD1. After removal of 0 bases from V and 7 bases from J, the junction contained 2 bases not matched to a gene. The CDR3 extends over 15 amino acids. The germline V gene encodes CDR1 MNHEY and CDR2 SVGAGI. The CDR3 loop is CASSYSTGDNSPLHF. Here the CDR3 DNA reads TGTGCCAGCAGTTACTCGACAGGGGACAATTCACCCCTCCACTTT.

This clonotype is judged medium-sized (0.01 to 0.1%). V and J are TRBV19 and TRBJ1-1, with unresolved D. V lost 6 bases and J 6 bases, leaving 11 bases between the germline ends. Germline CDR1 is LNHDA and CDR2 is SQIVND (reference sequence). This CDR3 contains 12 residues. CDR3 amino acids: CASRVGDAEAFF. CDR3 bases: TGTGCCAGTAGAGTAGGAGACGCTGAAGCTTTCTTT.

Sample share makes this clonotype medium-sized. The chain joins TRBV29-1 to TRBJ2-7; D call uncertain. This CDR3 has 15 amino acids. Germline loops: CDR1 SQVTM, CDR2 ANQGSEA. Trimming removed 0 bases from V and 1 base from J, with 13 bases in between. CDR3 DNA: TGCAGCGTTGAAGAAGAGTCGTCAGCATCCTACGAGCAGTACTTC. Amino acids: CSVEEESSASYEQYF.

Concerning this clonotype: This may be a read error, as it is one base from a much larger clone. The chain recombines TRBV7-7 with TRBJ1-5; D is undetermined. The length of the CDR3 is 16 residues. Per germline, CDR1 SSHAT and CDR2 FNYEAQ (reference sequence). CDR3 DNA sequence: TGTGCTAGCAGCTTAGTAACAGTGAGTGCTAGTAAGCCCCAGCATTTT. It encodes CASSLVTVSASKPQHF.

This clonotype occurred many times. This chain connects TRBV27 to TRBJ2-2; the match to TRBD1 covers 8 bases. From germline, CDR1 is MNHEY and CDR2 SMNVEV (reference sequence). This CDR3 contains 17 residues. J was trimmed by 2 bases and V by 4 bases; bases with no gene match: 9. The CDR3 protein is CASSSRTGHTNTGELFF. The CDR3 DNA follows: TGTGCCAGCAGTTCACGGACAGGGCATACTAACACCGGGGAGCTGTTTTTT.

This clonotype is medium-sized within its sample. This rearrangement joins TRBV5-1 to TRBJ2-7; D gene ambiguous. Trimming pared 6 bases from V and 0 bases from J, leaving 10 bases between. The CDR3 spans 13 residues. The germline gives CDR1 SGHRS, CDR2 YFSETQ. The CDR3 DNA is TGCGCCAGCATCGACGCCAGCTCCTACGAGCAGTACTTC. Its translation: CASIDASSYEQYF.

Points on this clonotype: Its ends do not fully match the called genes, so a read error is possible. The chain combines TRBV28 with TRBJ2-2; D could derive from TRBD1 or TRBD2 (5 bases each). Germline V lookup: CDR1 MDHEN, CDR2 SYDVKM. The CDR3 spans 14 residues. DNA for the CDR3: TGTGCCAGCAGTGGGACGGTAGGAACCGGGGAGATGTTTTTT. Translated, it gives CASSGTVGTGEMFF.

The table lists this clonotype with many counts. V is TRBV29-1 and J is TRBJ2-5; D is perhaps TRBD2 (7 bases). The germline CDR1 and CDR2 sequences are SQVTM and ANQGSEA. V was clipped by 4 bases and J by 1 base, with 25 bases between them. The CDR3 spans 18 residues. CDR3 sequence reads: CSVAGLGAGRGGQETQYF. The CDR3 region has the DNA TGCAGCGTTGCCGGTCTTGGGGCAGGGAGGGGGGGCCAAGAGACCCAGTACTTC. Full variable domain (remainder filled in from reference TRBV29-1 and TRBJ2-5): SAVISQKPSRDICQRGTSLTIQCQVDSQVTMMFWYRQQPGQSLTLIATANQGSEATYESGFVIDKFPISRPNLTFSTLTVSNMSPEDSSIYLCSVAGLGAGRGGQETQYFGPGTRLLVL.

Concerning this clonotype itself: At one of its ends the junction is not consistent with the germline gene, which may arise from a read error. This chain joins TRBV6-1 and TRBJ2-2; no firm D call. The CDR3 is 14 amino acids. The germline V gene has CDR1 MNHNS and CDR2 SASEGT. CDR3 residues: CTSTVDGFVGELFF. DNA of the CDR3: TGTACCAGCACAGTAGACGGCTTTGTCGGGGAGCTGTTTTTT.

By share, this clonotype counts as medium-sized. The chain combines TRBV24-1 with TRBJ1-5, with unresolved D. The CDR3 loop spans 14 amino acids. Germline CDR1 and CDR2: KGHDR and SFDVKD. Trimming removed 6 bases from V and 0 bases from J, with 8 bases in between. The CDR3 DNA sequence: TGTGCCACCAGTTACCAGGATAGCAATCAGCCCCAGCATTTT. It is translated as CATSYQDSNQPQHF.

This clonotype is categorized as medium-sized. The chain joins TRBV19 to TRBJ1-4; D remains unclear. V was clipped by 7 bases and J by 7 bases, with 13 bases between them. The CDR3 covers 13 residues. Germline values: CDR1 LNHDA, CDR2 SQIVND (reference sequence). The CDR3: CASKRSAPEKLFF. The CDR3 coding sequence is TGTGCCAGTAAGCGGTCAGCTCCTGAAAAACTGTTTTTT.

Judged by abundance, this clonotype is medium-sized. The chain uses TRBV30 and TRBJ2-2; D not resolved. CDR1 is GTSNPN and CDR2 is SVGIG in the germline V gene (reference sequence). The V end lost 0 bases, the J end lost 6 bases, and 11 bases lay between the germline ends. The CDR3 loop spans 14 amino acids. The CDR3 sequence: CAWSVTPAAGELFF. Here the CDR3 DNA reads TGTGCCTGGAGTGTGACTCCGGCGGCCGGGGAGCTGTTTTTT. The full variable domain, rest sourced from reference TRBV30 and TRBJ2-2, is SQTIHQWPATLVQPVGSPLSLECTVEGTSNPNLYWYRQAAGRGLQLLFYSVGIGQISSEVPQNLSASRPQDRQFILSSKKLLLSDSGFYLCAWSVTPAAGELFFGEGSRLTVL.

This clonotype was seen ten or more times. The chain employs TRBV28 and TRBJ2-7; 12 nucleotides agree with TRBD1. CDR3 length: 15 residues. J was trimmed by 5 bases and V by 6 bases; bases with no gene match: 8. From germline, CDR1 is MDHEN and CDR2 SYDVKM. Written as DNA, the CDR3 is TGTGCCAGCAGGGGGGACAGGGGGCGATCTAACGAGCAGTACTTC. This sequence encodes CASRGDRGRSNEQYF.

This clonotype rates as medium-sized (0.01 to 0.1%). DNA of the CDR3: TGTGCCAGCAGCGTTAGCGGGGGGAGCTCTGGGGCCAACGTCCTGACTTTC. Amino acid sequence: CASSVSGGSSGANVLTF. This chain uses TRBV9 with TRBJ2-6; 10 bases are a match to TRBD2. The CDR3 is 17 amino acids. Per germline, CDR1 SGDLS and CDR2 YYNGEE. Unmatched junction bases numbered 2, after V lost 2 bases and J lost 0 bases.

This clonotype is termed medium-sized. V and J are TRBV9 and TRBJ2-3; D not resolved. Trimming stripped 2 bases from V and 2 bases from J, with 12 bases between. The CDR3 extends over 15 amino acids. Germline V gene data show CDR1 as SGDLS and CDR2 as YYNGEE. CDR3 in DNA: TGTGCCAGCAGCGTCGTCCCACAGAACACAGATACGCAGTATTTT. Translating gives CASSVVPQNTDTQYF.

The sample holds many counts of this clonotype. The genes are TRBV18 and TRBJ1-2; D is unclear. The length of the CDR3 is 13 residues. From germline, CDR1 is KGHSH and CDR2 LQKENI. Between the trimmed V and J ends, which lost 2 bases and 2 bases, there was a span of 6 bases. This CDR3 is CASSPNENYGYTF. CDR3 in DNA: TGTGCCAGCTCACCAAATGAAAACTATGGCTACACCTTC.

Sample share makes this clonotype medium-sized (0.01 to 0.1%). This rearrangement joins TRBV6-6 to TRBJ1-1; TRBD1 matches at 7 bases. V was clipped by 0 bases and J by 5 bases; unmatched bases: 6. The CDR3 totals 15 residues. Per germline, CDR1 MNHNY and CDR2 SVGAGI (reference sequence). The CDR3: CASSYSGQSLTEAFF. The CDR3 region has the DNA TGTGCCAGCAGTTACTCGGGACAGAGTCTGACTGAAGCTTTCTTT.

With respect to this clonotype: The junction departs from germline at one end; a sequencing error may be responsible. The chain uses TRBV11-2 and TRBJ2-2; tentative D call: TRBD2 (6 bases). The CDR3 is made up of 14 amino acids. Germline values: CDR1 SGHAT, CDR2 FQNNGV. CDR3 in amino acids: CASSFLQNTREPFF. The DNA for the CDR3 is TGTGCCAGCAGCTTTCTCCAGAACACCCGGGAGCCGTTTTTT.

Note on this clonotype: Its ends do not fully match the called genes, so a read error is possible. V and J are TRBV3-1 and TRBJ2-1; the D gene is possibly TRBD2 (5 bases). Looked up from germline, CDR1 is LGHDT and CDR2 is YNNKEL (reference sequence). CDR3 length: 14 residues. CDR3 nucleotide sequence: TGTGCCAGCAGCCCCATGCGGGCCCTCTATGAGCTGTTCTTC. Translation: CASSPMRALYELFF.

Within the sample, this clonotype is medium-sized (0.01 to 0.1%). V is TRBV20-1 and J is TRBJ2-1; 7 bases map to TRBD1. The CDR3 loop spans 11 amino acids. The junction had 7 bases not matched to a gene; V was cut back by 3 bases and J by 14 bases. The germline V gene encodes CDR1 DFQATT and CDR2 SNEGSKA (reference sequence). CDR3 nucleotides: TGCAGTGCTAGTCACGACAGGGTGAAGTTCTTC. It specifies CSASHDRVKFF.